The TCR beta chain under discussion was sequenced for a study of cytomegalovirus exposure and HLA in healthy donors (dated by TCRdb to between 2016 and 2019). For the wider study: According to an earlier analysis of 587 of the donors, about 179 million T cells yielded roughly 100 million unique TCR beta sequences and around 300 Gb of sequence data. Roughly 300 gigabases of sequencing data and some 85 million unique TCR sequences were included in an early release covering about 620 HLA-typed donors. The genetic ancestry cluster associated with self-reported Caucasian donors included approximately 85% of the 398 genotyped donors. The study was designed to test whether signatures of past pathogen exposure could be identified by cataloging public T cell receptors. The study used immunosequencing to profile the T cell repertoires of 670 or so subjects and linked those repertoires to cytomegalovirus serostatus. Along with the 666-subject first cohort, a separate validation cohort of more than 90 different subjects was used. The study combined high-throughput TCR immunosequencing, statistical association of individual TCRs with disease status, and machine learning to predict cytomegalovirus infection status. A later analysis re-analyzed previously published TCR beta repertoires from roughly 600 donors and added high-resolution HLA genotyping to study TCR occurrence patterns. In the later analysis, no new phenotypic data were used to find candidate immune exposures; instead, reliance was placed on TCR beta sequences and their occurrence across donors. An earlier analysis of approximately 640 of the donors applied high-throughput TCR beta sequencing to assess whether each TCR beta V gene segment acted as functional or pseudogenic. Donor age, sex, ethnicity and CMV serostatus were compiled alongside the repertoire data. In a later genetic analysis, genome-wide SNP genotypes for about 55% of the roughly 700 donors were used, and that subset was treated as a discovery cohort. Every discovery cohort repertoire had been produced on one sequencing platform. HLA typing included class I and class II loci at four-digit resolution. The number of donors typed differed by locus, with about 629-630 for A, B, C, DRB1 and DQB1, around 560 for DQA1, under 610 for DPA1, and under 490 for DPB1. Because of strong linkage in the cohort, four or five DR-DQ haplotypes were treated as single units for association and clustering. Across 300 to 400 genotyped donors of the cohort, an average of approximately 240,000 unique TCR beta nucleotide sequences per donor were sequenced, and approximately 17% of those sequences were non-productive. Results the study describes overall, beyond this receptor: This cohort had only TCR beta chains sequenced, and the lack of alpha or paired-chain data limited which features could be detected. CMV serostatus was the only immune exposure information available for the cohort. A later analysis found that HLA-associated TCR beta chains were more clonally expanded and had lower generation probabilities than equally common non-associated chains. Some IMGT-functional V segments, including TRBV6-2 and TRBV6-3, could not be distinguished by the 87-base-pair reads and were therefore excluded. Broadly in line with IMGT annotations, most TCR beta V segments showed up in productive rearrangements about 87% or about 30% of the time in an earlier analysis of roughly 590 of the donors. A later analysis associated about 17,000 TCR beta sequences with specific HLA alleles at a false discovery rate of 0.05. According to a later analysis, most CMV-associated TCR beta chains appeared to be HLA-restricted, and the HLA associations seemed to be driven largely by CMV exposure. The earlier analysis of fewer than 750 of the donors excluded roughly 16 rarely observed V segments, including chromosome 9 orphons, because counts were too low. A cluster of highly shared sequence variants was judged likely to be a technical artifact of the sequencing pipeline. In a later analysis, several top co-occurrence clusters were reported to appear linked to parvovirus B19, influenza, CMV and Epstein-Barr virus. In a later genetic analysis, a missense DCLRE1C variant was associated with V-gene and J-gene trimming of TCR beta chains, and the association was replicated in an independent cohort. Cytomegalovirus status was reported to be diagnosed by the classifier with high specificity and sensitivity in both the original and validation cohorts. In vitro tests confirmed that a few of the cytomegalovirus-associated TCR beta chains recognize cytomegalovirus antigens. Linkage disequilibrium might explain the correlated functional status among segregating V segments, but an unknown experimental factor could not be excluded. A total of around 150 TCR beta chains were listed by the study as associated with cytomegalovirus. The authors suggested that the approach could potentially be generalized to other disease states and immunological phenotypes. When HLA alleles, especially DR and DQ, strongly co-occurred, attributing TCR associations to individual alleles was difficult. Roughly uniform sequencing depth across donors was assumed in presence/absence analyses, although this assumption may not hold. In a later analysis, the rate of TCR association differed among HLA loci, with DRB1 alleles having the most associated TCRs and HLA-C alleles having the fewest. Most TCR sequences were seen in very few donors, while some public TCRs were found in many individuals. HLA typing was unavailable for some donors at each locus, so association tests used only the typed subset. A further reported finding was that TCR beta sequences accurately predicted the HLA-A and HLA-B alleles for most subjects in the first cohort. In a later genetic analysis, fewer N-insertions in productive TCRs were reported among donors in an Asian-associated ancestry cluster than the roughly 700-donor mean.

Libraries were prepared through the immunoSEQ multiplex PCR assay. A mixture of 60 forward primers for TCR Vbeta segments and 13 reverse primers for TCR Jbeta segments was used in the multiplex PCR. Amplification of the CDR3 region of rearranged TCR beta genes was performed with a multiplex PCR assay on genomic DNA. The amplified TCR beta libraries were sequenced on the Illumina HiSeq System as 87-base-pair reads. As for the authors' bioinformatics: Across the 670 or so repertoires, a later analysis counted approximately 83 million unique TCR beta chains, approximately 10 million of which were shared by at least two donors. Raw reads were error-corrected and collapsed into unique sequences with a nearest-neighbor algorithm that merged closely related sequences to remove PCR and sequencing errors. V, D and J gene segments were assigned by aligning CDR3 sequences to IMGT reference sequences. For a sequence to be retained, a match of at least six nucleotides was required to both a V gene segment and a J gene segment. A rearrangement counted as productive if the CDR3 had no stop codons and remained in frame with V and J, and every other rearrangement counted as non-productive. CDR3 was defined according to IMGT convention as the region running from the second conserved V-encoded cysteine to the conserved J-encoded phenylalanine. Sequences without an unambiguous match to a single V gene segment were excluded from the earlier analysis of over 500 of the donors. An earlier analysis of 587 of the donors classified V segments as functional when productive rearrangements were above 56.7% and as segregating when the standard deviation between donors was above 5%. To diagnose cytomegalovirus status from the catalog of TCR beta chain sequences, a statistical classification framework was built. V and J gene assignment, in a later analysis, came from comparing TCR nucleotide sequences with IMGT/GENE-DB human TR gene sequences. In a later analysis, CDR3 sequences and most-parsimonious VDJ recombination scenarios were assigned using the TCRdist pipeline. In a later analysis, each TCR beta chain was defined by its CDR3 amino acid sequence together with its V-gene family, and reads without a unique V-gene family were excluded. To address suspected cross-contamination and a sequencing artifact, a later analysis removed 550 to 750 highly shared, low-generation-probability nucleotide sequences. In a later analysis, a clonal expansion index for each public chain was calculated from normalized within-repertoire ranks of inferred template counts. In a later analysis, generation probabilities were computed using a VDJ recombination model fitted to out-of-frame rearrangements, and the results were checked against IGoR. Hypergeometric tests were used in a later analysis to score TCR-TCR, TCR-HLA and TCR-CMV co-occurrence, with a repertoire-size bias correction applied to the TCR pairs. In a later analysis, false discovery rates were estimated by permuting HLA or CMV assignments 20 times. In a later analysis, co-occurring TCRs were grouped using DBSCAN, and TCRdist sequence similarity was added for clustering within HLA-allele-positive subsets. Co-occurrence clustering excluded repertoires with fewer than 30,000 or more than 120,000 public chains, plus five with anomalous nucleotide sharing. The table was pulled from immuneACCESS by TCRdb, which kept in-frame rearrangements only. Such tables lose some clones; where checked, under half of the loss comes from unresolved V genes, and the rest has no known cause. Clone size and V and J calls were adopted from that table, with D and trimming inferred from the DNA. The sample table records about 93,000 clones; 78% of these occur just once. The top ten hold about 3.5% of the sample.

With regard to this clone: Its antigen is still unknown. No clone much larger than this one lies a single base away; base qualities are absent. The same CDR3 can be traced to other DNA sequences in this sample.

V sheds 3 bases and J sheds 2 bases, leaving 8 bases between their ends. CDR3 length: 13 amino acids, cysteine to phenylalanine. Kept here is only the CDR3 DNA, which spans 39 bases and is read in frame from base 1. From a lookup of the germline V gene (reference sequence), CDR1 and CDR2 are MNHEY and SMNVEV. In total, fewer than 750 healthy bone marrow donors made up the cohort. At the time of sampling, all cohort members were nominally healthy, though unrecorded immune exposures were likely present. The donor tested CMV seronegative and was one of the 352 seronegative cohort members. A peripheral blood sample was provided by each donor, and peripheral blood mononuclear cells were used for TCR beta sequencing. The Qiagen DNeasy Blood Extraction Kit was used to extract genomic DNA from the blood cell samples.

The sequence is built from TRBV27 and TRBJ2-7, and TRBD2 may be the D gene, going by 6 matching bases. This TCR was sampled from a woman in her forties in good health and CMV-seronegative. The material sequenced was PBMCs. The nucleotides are TGTGCCAGCAGTTTCGGGAGAACCTACGAGCAGTACTTC. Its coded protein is CASSFGRTYEQYF.